A selection of T cell receptor beta chains follows, all from one sample in a study of blood T cell repertoires in COVID-19. The table came from immunoSEQ multiplex PCR; TCRdb's copy has only in-frame clones and leaves some out. The sample lists about 100,000 clones, around 90% seen once, with about 4% in the top ten. The sequenced material came from peripheral blood. The source of these receptors is a man aged 18 to 30 with acute or convalescent COVID-19. Each CDR3 is given with its conserved first and last residue. Each record gives: J gene, D gene, clone size, V gene, CDR3 DNA, CDR3 protein. D genes are given only for firm matches. Size is stated for part of the rows, as once, few or many counts, or as a class when the clone is expanded.

j_call: TRBJ2-7; d_call: TRBD1; clone_size: NA; v_call: TRBV27; cdr3_nt: TGTGCCAGCAGTGCCCGGACAGGGGCCCTCGGAGGCGAGCAGTACTTC; cdr3_aa: CASSARTGALGGEQYF
j_call: TRBJ2-7; d_call: NA; clone_size: NA; v_call: TRBV27; cdr3_nt: TGTGCCAGCAGTCCCGATTGGAACAGGGCCTCCTACGAGCAGTACTTC; cdr3_aa: CASSPDWNRASYEQYF
j_call: TRBJ2-7; d_call: NA; clone_size: NA; v_call: TRBV6-5; cdr3_nt: TGTGCCAGCAGTCCCGGCCAGGCAGAGCAGTACTTC; cdr3_aa: CASSPGQAEQYF
j_call: TRBJ1-2; d_call: TRBD1; clone_size: NA; v_call: TRBV30; cdr3_nt: TGTGCCTGGCGTTCTACAGGGGGCCTGTATGGCTACACCTTC; cdr3_aa: CAWRSTGGLYGYTF
j_call: TRBJ2-7; d_call: TRBD1; clone_size: NA; v_call: TRBV6-5; cdr3_nt: TGTGCCAGCAGCCCGACAGGGGACGAGCAGTACTTC; cdr3_aa: CASSPTGDEQYF
j_call: TRBJ2-7; d_call: TRBD1; clone_size: NA; v_call: TRBV3-1/TRBV3-2; cdr3_nt: TGTGCCAGCAGCCAAGTACAGGGGGCGCAGTCCTACGAGCAGTACTTC; cdr3_aa: CASSQVQGAQSYEQYF
j_call: TRBJ1-2; d_call: TRBD1; clone_size: NA; v_call: TRBV7-8; cdr3_nt: TGTGCCAGCAGCAAGGGGGACAGACTCTATGGCTACACCTTC; cdr3_aa: CASSKGDRLYGYTF
j_call: TRBJ1-6; d_call: NA; clone_size: NA; v_call: TRBV11-2; cdr3_nt: TGTGCCAGCAGCTTAGTTCAGGGTATGAATTCACCCCTCCACTTT; cdr3_aa: CASSLVQGMNSPLHF
j_call: TRBJ2-5; d_call: NA; clone_size: NA; v_call: TRBV7-6; cdr3_nt: TGTGCCAGCAGCCCTTCCCGGGGTAGCGGAGATCAAGAGACCCAGTACTTC; cdr3_aa: CASSPSRGSGDQETQYF
j_call: TRBJ1-2; d_call: NA; clone_size: NA; v_call: TRBV7-2; cdr3_nt: TGTGCCAGCAGCTTAAATCCCCGGGGGGGTGGCTACACCTTC; cdr3_aa: CASSLNPRGGGYTF
j_call: TRBJ1-5; d_call: NA; clone_size: NA; v_call: TRBV28; cdr3_nt: TGTGCCAGCAGTCCCAAAGGAGGGGTTGGCAATCAGCCCCAGCATTTT; cdr3_aa: CASSPKGGVGNQPQHF
j_call: TRBJ1-1; d_call: NA; clone_size: NA; v_call: TRBV15; cdr3_nt: TGTGCCACCTCTTTGGACATGAACACTGAAGCTTTCTTT; cdr3_aa: CATSLDMNTEAFF
j_call: TRBJ1-4; d_call: NA; clone_size: NA; v_call: TRBV12-5; cdr3_nt: TGTGCTAGTGGTCGACAGATTAATGAAAAACTGTTTTTT; cdr3_aa: CASGRQINEKLFF
j_call: TRBJ2-1; d_call: NA; clone_size: once; v_call: TRBV7-8; cdr3_nt: TGTGCCAGCAGCTTAGATACCCAGGTCCGTTACAATGAGCAGTTCTTC; cdr3_aa: CASSLDTQVRYNEQFF
j_call: TRBJ2-2; d_call: TRBD2; clone_size: NA; v_call: TRBV3-1/TRBV3-2; cdr3_nt: TGTGCCAGCAGCCAATCACCGGGACTAGCGGGGGGGCCTTACACCGGGGAGCTGTTTTTT; cdr3_aa: CASSQSPGLAGGPYTGELFF
j_call: TRBJ1-1; d_call: NA; clone_size: NA; v_call: TRBV5-5; cdr3_nt: TGTGCCAGCAGACCAGTAACAGGATCCCACGAAGCTTTCTTT; cdr3_aa: CASRPVTGSHEAFF
j_call: TRBJ2-7; d_call: NA; clone_size: NA; v_call: TRBV5-4; cdr3_nt: TGTGCCAGCAGCAATAGGGGGACCACTAACGAGCAGTACTTC; cdr3_aa: CASSNRGTTNEQYF
j_call: TRBJ2-5; d_call: NA; clone_size: NA; v_call: TRBV7-9; cdr3_nt: TGTGCCAGCAGCTTCGGACAGTGGGAGACCCAGTACTTC; cdr3_aa: CASSFGQWETQYF
j_call: TRBJ2-5; d_call: TRBD2; clone_size: NA; v_call: TRBV10-2; cdr3_nt: TGCGCCAGCAGTAACTTGGCGGGAGGGCCACAAAAATCCCAGTACTTC; cdr3_aa: CASSNLAGGPQKSQYF
j_call: TRBJ2-1; d_call: TRBD1; clone_size: NA; v_call: TRBV5-1; cdr3_nt: TGCGCCAGCAGCTTCCCCCGAGGGGGCACCTACAATGAGCAGTTCTTC; cdr3_aa: CASSFPRGGTYNEQFF
j_call: TRBJ2-2; d_call: TRBD2; clone_size: once; v_call: TRBV27; cdr3_nt: TGTGCCAGCAAGTTGGGGCCGGGACTATCGAACACCGGGGAGCTGTTTTTT; cdr3_aa: CASKLGPGLSNTGELFF
j_call: TRBJ2-1; d_call: NA; clone_size: NA; v_call: TRBV7-9; cdr3_nt: TGTGCCAGCAGCCCGCCGCAGGGTGAGCAGTTCTTC; cdr3_aa: CASSPPQGEQFF
j_call: TRBJ1-2; d_call: NA; clone_size: few; v_call: TRBV5-1; cdr3_nt: TGCGCCAGCAGGCTGGACAGCGCCCCAGTGACCTATGGCTACACCTTC; cdr3_aa: CASRLDSAPVTYGYTF
j_call: TRBJ2-3; d_call: NA; clone_size: NA; v_call: TRBV2; cdr3_nt: TGTGCCAGCGAGTACGCAGATACGCAGTATTTT; cdr3_aa: CASEYADTQYF
j_call: TRBJ2-3; d_call: NA; clone_size: NA; v_call: TRBV28; cdr3_nt: TGTGCCAGCAGCCGCCCCGGGAGTAGGCCAGATACGCAGTATTTT; cdr3_aa: CASSRPGSRPDTQYF
j_call: TRBJ2-7; d_call: NA; clone_size: NA; v_call: TRBV7-9; cdr3_nt: TGTGCCAGCAGCTTAGGGGGCGGAGCCTCCTACGAGCAGTACTTC; cdr3_aa: CASSLGGGASYEQYF
j_call: TRBJ1-5; d_call: NA; clone_size: NA; v_call: TRBV19; cdr3_nt: TGTGCCAGTAGTATGATCAACTATAGCAATCAGCCCCAGCATTTT; cdr3_aa: CASSMINYSNQPQHF
j_call: TRBJ1-2; d_call: TRBD1; clone_size: NA; v_call: TRBV6-5; cdr3_nt: TGTGCCAGCAGTTACGGGGACAGGGCCTATGGCTACACCTTC; cdr3_aa: CASSYGDRAYGYTF
j_call: TRBJ2-7; d_call: TRBD1; clone_size: NA; v_call: TRBV5-4; cdr3_nt: TGTGCCAGCAGCTTGGTGGGACAGGGTATCTCCTACGAGCAGTACTTC; cdr3_aa: CASSLVGQGISYEQYF